This T cell receptor delta chain was recorded in a study of delta chains in infants with herpesvirus infections (dated by TCRdb to the early 2020s). With regard to the full study: A Ugandan infant birth cohort was prospectively followed from birth to characterize gammadelta T cell responses to primary cytomegalovirus (CMV) infection. The study searched for a public fetal Vdelta1/Vgamma8 gammadelta TCR clonotype in infants who acquired CMV infection after birth. Using PBMC, gammadelta TCRs were sequenced for around 17 CMV-infected infants, one of whom was congenitally infected, and for several CMV-uninfected infants who had enough sample available. Infant blood samples were grouped into approximate age categories of 1.5, 4, 8 and 12 months. The previously published Belgian fetal and cord blood gammadelta TCR data were not generated in this cohort and were added only for comparison.

On the study overall, not on this receptor specifically: Detection of the public clonotype was limited to the first time point after infection, and the public clonotype was not found in uninfected infants or in infants infected after 120 days. The public Vdelta1 clonotype was detected in about 20% of the 18 CMV-infected infants, namely three infected postnatally before 120 days of age and the congenitally infected infant. Limitations noted by the authors included a small sample size and a lack of race- or environment-matched controls, because nearly all Ugandans acquire CMV before adulthood. The frequency of the public clonotype among Vdelta1 cells appeared to be inversely correlated with age at infection and fell quickly, apparently not lasting beyond around two months. In CMV-uninfected infants, the public clonotype might still exist at levels below the detection limit.

Infants were enrolled after their mothers, pregnant women receiving prenatal care in Kampala, Uganda, were recruited, and documentation of maternal HIV status was required. Home visits to families took place weekly, and collection of infant clinical information, oral swabs and peripheral blood began at 6 weeks of age and was repeated every 4 months after that. Blood was drawn into heparin tubes, and PBMC were separated by Ficoll-Paque density gradient centrifugation and then cryopreserved. Preparation of the library involved RT-PCR. To generate TCR cDNA, PBMC RNA underwent reverse transcription with SuperScript II using gamma-chain- and delta-chain-specific primers. Purification of cDNA was performed with AMPure XP beads, after which the cDNA was amplified and indexed with Illumina adapters by means of the Nextera XT Index Kit. Sequencing of the gammadelta TCR libraries was done on an Illumina MiSeq using a V2 300-cycle kit. The authors' analysis ran thus. Using MiXCR v2.1.12, CDR3 sequences were assembled, and reads were mapped onto D, J and V genes obtained from GenBank. Repertoire analyses of the CDR3 clonotypes were performed with VDJtools v1.2.1. For TCRdb, the public reads were processed anew by CATT, and duplicate DNA sequences were folded into one row. The V and J calls and clone size come from TCRdb's table, not from the authors' own analysis. In this sample the table shows roughly 3,300 delta-chain clones, approximately 32% of which occur a single time. The top ten clones comprise roughly 7.4% of the sample.

Points on this clone: Which antigen it targets is not known. No much larger clone is present one base from it, and per-base qualities are unavailable.

The germline V gene sets CDR1 to TSWWSYY and CDR2 to QGS. V and J are truncated by 1 base and 1 base respectively, leaving an intervening sequence of 37 bases. The CDR3 covers 24 residues, taking in both the cysteine and the phenylalanine. Solely the CDR3 DNA is kept, with 72 bases framed from the first base. The origin of this receptor is a human donor who was a Ugandan infant, either HIV-exposed or HIV-unexposed (not recorded which). The chain links TRDV1 with TRDJ1; a tentative D call is TRDD3 (5 bases match). The source was peripheral blood, collected at time point 3 of longitudinal follow-up. Here the CDR3 is given as CALGEHLPEHVRGPAGGLTDKLIF. The nucleotide sequence reads as follows: TGTGCTCTTGGGGAACACCTCCCCGAGCACGTCCGAGGCCCGGCCGGGGGCCTCACCGATAAACTCATCTTT.